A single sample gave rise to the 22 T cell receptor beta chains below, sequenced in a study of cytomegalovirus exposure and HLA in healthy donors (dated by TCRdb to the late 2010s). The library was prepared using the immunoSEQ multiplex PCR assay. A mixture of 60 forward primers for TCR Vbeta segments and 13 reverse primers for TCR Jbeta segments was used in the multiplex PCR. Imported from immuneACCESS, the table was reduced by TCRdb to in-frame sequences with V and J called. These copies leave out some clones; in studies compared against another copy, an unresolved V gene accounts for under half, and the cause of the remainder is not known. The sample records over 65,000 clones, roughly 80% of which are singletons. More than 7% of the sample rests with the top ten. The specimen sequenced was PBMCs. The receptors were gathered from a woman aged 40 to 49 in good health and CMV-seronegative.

Here the CDR3 reads CASRGGASTDTQYF. In DNA form, the CDR3 reads TGTGCCAGCAGGGGAGGGGCTAGCACAGATACGCAGTATTTT. The chain combines TRBV6-1 with TRBJ2-3, with TRBD2 identical over 7 bases. The germline V gene encodes CDR1 MNHNS and CDR2 SASEGT. The junction had 3 bases not matched to a gene; V was cut back by 6 bases and J by 0 bases. The length of the CDR3 is 14 residues.

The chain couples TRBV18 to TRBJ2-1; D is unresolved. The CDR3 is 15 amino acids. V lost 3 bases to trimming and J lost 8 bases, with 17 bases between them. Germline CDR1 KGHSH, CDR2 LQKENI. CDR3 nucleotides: TGTGCCAGCTCACCTGCCGTTGCCCCAGGCGATGAGCAGTTCTTC. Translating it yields CASSPAVAPGDEQFF.

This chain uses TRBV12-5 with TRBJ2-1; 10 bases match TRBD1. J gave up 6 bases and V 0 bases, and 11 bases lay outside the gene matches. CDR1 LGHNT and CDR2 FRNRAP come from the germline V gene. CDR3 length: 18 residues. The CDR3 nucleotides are TGTGCTAGTGGTTTGGTCGTAGGGACAGGGGATAGAAGCAATGAGCAGTTCTTC. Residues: CASGLVVGTGDRSNEQFF.

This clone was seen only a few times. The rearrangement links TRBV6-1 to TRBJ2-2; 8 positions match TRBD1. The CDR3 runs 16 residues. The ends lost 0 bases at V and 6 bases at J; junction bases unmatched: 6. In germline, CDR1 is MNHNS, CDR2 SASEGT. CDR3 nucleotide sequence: TGTGCCAGCAGTGAAGCTCCGACAGGGGCGGCCGGGGAGCTGTTTTTT. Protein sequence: CASSEAPTGAAGELFF.

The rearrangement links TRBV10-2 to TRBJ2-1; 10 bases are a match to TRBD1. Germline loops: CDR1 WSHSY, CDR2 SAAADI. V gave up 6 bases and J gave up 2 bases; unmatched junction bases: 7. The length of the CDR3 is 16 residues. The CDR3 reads CASSAGTGVPYNEQFF. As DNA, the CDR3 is TGCGCCAGCAGCGCCGGGACAGGGGTCCCCTACAATGAGCAGTTCTTC.

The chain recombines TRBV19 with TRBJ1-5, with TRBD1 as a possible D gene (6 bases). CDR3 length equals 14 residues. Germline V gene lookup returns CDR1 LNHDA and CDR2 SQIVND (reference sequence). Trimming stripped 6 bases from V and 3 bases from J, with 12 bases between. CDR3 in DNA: TGTGCCAGTAGCGAGGACAGACCCAATCAGCCCCAGCATTTT. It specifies CASSEDRPNQPQHF.

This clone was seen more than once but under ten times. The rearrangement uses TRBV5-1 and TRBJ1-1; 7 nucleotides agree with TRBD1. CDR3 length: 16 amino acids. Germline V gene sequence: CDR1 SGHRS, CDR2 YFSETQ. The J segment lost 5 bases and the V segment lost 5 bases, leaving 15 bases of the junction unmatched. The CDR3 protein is CASRPPAGGRMTEAFF. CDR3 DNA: TGCGCCAGCAGACCTCCCGCAGGGGGGCGAATGACTGAAGCTTTCTTT.

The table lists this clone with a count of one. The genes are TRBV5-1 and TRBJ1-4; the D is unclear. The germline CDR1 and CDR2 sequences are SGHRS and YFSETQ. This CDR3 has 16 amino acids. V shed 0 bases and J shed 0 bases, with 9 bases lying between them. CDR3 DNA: TGCGCCAGCAGCTTGGCCGCGCGCGCAACTAATGAAAAACTGTTTTTT. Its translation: CASSLAARATNEKLFF.

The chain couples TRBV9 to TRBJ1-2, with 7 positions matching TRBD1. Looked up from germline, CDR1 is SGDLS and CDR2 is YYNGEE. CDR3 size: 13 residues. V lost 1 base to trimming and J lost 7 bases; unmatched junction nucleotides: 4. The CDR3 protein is CASSVQGVGGYTF. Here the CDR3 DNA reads TGTGCCAGCAGCGTACAGGGGGTTGGTGGCTACACCTTC.

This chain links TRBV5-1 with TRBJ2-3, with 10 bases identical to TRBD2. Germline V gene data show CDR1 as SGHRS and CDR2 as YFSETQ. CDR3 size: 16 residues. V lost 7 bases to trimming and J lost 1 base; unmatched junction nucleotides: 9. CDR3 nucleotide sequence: TGCGCCAGCCGAAGAAGCGGGGGGGCCGGCACAGATACGCAGTATTTT. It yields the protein CASRRSGGAGTDTQYF. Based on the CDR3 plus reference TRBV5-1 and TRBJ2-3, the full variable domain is KAGVTQTPRYLIKTRGQQVTLSCSPISGHRSVSWYQQTPGQGLQFLFEYFSETQRNKGNFPGRFSGRQFSNSRSEMNVSTLELGDSALYLCASRRSGGAGTDTQYFGPGTRLTVL.

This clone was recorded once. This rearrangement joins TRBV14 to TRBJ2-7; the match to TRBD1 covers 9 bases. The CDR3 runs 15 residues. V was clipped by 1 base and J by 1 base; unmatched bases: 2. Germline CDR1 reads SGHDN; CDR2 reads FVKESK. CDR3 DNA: TGTGCCAGCAGCCAAGTTGGGACAGGGTCCTACGAGCAGTACTTC. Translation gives CASSQVGTGSYEQYF. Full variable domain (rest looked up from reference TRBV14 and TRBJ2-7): EAGVTQFPSHSVIEKGQTVTLRCDPISGHDNLYWYRRVMGKEIKFLLHFVKESKQDESGMPNNRFLAERTGGTYSTLKVQPAELEDSGVYFCASSQVGTGSYEQYFGPGTRLTVT.

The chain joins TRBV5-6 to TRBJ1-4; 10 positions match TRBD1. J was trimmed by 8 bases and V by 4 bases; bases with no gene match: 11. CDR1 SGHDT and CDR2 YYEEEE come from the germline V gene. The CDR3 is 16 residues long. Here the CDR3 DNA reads TGTGCCAGCAGCCTAGGGACAGGGGTAGGATACGAAAAACTGTTTTTT. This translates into CASSLGTGVGYEKLFF.

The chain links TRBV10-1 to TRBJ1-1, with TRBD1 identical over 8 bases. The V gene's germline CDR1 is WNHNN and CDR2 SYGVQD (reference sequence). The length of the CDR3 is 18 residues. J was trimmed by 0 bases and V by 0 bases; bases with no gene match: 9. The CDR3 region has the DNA TGCGCCAGCAGTGAGTCGCCGGGGACAGGCAGCATGAACACTGAAGCTTTCTTT. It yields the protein CASSESPGTGSMNTEAFF.

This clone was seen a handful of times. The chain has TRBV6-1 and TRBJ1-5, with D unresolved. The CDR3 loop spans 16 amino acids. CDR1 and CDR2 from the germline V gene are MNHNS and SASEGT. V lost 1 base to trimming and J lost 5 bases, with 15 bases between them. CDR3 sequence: CASSEGREGLYQPQHF. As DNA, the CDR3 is TGTGCCAGCAGTGAAGGACGCGAGGGTCTCTATCAGCCCCAGCATTTT.

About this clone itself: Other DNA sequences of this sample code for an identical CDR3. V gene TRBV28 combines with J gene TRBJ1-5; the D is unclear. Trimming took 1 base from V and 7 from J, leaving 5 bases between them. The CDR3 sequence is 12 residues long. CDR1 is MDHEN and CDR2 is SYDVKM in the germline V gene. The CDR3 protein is CASSLSQQPQHF. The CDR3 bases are TGTGCCAGCAGTTTATCCCAACAGCCCCAGCATTTT.

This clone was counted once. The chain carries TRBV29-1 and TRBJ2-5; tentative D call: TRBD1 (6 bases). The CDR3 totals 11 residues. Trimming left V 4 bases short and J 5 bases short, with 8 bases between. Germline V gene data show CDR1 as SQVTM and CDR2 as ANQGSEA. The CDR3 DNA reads TGCAGCGTTGCAGGGGTCGAGACCCAGTACTTC. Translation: CSVAGVETQYF. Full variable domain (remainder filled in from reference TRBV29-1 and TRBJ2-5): SAVISQKPSRDICQRGTSLTIQCQVDSQVTMMFWYRQQPGQSLTLIATANQGSEATYESGFVIDKFPISRPNLTFSTLTVSNMSPEDSSIYLCSVAGVETQYFGPGTRLLVL.

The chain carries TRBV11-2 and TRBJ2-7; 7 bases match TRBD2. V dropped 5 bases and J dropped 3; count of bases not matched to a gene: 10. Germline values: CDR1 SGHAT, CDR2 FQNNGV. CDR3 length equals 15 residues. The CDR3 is CASSQGVAGLYEQYF. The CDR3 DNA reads TGTGCCAGCAGCCAGGGCGTAGCGGGCCTCTACGAGCAGTACTTC.

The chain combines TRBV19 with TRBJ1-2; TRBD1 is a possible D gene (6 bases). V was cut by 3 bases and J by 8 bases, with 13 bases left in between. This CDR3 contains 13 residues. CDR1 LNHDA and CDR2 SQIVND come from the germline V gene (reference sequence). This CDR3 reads CASSITTGQGYTF. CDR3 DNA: TGTGCCAGTAGTATTACGACAGGCCAAGGCTACACCTTC. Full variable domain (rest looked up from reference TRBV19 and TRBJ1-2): DGGITQSPKYLFRKEGQNVTLSCEQNLNHDAMYWYRQDPGQGLRLIYYSQIVNDFQKGDIAEGYSVSREKKESFPLTVTSAQKNPTAFYLCASSITTGQGYTFGSGTRLTVV.

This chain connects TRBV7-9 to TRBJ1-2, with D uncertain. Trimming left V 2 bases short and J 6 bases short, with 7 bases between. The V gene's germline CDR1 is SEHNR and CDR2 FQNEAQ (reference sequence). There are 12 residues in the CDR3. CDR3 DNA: TGTGCCAGCAGCTTAAATAGCAATGGCTACACCTTC. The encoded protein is CASSLNSNGYTF. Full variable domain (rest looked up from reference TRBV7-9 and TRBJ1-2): DTGVSQNPRHKITKRGQNVTFRCDPISEHNRLYWYRQTLGQGPEFLTYFQNEAQLEKSRLLSDRFSAERPKGSFSTLEIQRTEQGDSAMYLCASSLNSNGYTFGSGTRLTVV.

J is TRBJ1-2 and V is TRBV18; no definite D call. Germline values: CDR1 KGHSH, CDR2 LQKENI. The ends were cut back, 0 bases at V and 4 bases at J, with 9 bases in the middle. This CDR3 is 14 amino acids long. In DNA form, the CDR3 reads TGTGCCAGCTCACCACCGGCTTCACCCTATGGCTACACCTTC. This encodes CASSPPASPYGYTF.

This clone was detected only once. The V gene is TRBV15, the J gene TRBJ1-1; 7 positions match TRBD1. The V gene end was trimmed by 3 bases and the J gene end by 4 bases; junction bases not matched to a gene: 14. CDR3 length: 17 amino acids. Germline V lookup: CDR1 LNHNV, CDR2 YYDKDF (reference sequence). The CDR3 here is CATSSPIDRERSTEAFF. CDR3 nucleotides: TGTGCCACCAGCAGCCCAATAGACAGGGAACGGAGCACTGAAGCTTTCTTT.

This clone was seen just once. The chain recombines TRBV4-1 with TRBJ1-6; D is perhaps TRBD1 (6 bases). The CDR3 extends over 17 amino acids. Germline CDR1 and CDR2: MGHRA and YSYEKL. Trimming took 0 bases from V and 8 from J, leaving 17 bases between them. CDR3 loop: CASSQDGSGEYYSPLHF. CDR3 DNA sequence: TGCGCCAGCAGCCAAGATGGTTCAGGGGAATACTATTCACCCCTCCACTTT.